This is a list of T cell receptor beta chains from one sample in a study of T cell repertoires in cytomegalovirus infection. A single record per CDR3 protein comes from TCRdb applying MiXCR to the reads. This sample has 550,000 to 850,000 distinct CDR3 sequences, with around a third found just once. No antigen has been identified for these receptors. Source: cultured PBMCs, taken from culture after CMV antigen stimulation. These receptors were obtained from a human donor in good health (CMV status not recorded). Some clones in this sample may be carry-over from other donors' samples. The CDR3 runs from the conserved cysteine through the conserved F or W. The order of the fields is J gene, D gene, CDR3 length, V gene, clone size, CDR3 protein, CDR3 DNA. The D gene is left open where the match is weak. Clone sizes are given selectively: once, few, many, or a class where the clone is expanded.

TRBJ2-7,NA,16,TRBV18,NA,CASSPPLVASSYEQYF,TGTGCCAGCTCACCCCCACTTGTCGCTAGTAGCTACGAGCAGTACTTC
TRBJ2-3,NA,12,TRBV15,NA,CATSRDQDTQYF,TGTGCCACCAGCAGAGACCAAGATACGCAGTATTTT
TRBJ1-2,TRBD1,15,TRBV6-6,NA,CASSPNKGAAAGYTF,TGTGCCAGCAGTCCAAATAAGGGGGCCGCGGCTGGCTACACCTTC
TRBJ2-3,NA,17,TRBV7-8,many,CASSSTETSPVTDTQYF,TGTGCCAGCAGCTCCACGGAAACTAGCCCAGTCACAGATACGCAGTATTTT
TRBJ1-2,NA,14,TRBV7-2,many,CASSFGGKGSAGTF,TGTGCCAGCAGCTTTGGAGGCAAGGGGTCCGCGGGCACCTTC
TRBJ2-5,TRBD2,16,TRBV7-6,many,CASSSWTSGGEETQYF,TGTGCCAGCAGCTCCTGGACTAGCGGGGGAGAAGAGACCCAGTACTTC
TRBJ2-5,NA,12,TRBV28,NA,CASSFGDGTQYF,TGTGCCAGCAGTTTTGGGGATGGGACCCAGTACTTC
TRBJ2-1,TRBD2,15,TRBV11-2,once,CASSYLAGGPGEQFF,TGTGCCAGCAGCTATCTAGCGGGAGGGCCGGGTGAGCAGTTCTTC
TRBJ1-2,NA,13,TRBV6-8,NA,CASSDFGNYGYTF,TGTGCCAGCAGTGACTTCGGTAACTATGGCTACACCTTC
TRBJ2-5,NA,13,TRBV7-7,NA,CASSFSYQETQYF,TGTGCCAGCAGCTTTTCCTATCAAGAGACCCAGTACTTC
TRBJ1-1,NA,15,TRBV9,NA,CASTLVGGGNTEAFF,TGTGCCAGCACCCTCGTGGGGGGAGGAAACACTGAAGCTTTCTTT
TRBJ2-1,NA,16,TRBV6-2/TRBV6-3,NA,CASSYGTGTVRTEQFF,TGTGCCAGCAGTTACGGAACCGGGACTGTCCGAACTGAGCAGTTCTTC
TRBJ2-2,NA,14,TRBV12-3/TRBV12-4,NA,CASSQGPITGELFF,TGTGCCAGCAGTCAGGGACCGATCACCGGGGAGCTGTTTTTT
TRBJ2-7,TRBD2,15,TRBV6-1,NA,CASSAGLTLSYEQYF,TGTGCCAGCAGTGCGGGACTAACCCTCTCCTACGAGCAGTACTTC
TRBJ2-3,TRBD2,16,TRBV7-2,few,CASSRQAGAGGDTQYF,TGTGCCAGCAGCCGGCAAGCGGGAGCGGGAGGTGATACGCAGTATTTT
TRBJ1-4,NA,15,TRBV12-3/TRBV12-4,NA,CASSLNQGPSEKLFF,TGTGCCAGCAGTTTAAATCAGGGGCCATCTGAAAAACTGTTTTTT
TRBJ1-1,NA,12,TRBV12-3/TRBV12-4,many,CASSFSDTEAFF,TGTGCCAGCAGCTTTTCGGACACTGAAGCTTTCTTT
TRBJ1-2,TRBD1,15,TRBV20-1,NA,CSARPTGQGAYGYTF,TGCAGTGCTAGACCCACCGGCCAGGGGGCATATGGCTACACCTTC
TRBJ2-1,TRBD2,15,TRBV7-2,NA,CASSVRLAGGVEQFF,TGTGCCAGCAGCGTCCGACTAGCGGGAGGAGTTGAGCAGTTCTTC
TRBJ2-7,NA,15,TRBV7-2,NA,CASSLPGMGSYEQYF,TGTGCCAGCAGCCTGCCAGGAATGGGGTCCTACGAGCAGTACTTC
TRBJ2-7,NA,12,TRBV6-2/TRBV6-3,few,CASRKTLGEQYF,TGTGCCAGCAGGAAGACACTGGGTGAGCAGTACTTC
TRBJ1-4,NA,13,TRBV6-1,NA,CASLKATEGKLFF,TGTGCCAGCTTGAAGGCTACAGAAGGAAAACTGTTTTTT
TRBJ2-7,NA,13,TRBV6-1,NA,CASIEIVGSEQYF,TGTGCCAGCATCGAGATCGTAGGGAGCGAGCAGTACTTC
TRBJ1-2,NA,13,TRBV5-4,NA,CASSNRISYGYTF,TGTGCCAGCAGTAACAGGATTTCTTATGGCTACACCTTC